What follows are 17 T cell receptor beta chains derived from one specimen sequenced in a study of early T cells in non-severe SARS-CoV-2 infection. TCRdb re-called the 5' RACE reads through MiXCR, storing one row per CDR3 protein. The sample lists tens of thousands of distinct CDR3 sequences, around 12% occurring once. The specimen sequenced was whole blood. These receptors were taken from an adult who was a healthcare worker with PCR-confirmed SARS-CoV-2 infection or an uninfected control (not recorded which).

This clonotype has at least ten counts. This chain links TRBV3-1 with TRBJ1-1; no clear D gene. This CDR3 contains 12 residues. CDR1 and CDR2 from the germline V gene are LGHDT and YNNKEL (reference sequence). Trimming left V 6 bases short and J 1 base short, with 6 bases between. The CDR3, as DNA: TGTGCCAGCAGACTATGGAACACTGAAGCTTTCTTT. Translating gives CASRLWNTEAFF.

There are many counts of this clonotype. This chain links TRBV20-1 with TRBJ2-1; D not resolved. Trimming took 0 bases from V and 4 from J, leaving 7 bases between them. CDR1 is DFQATT, CDR2 SNEGSKA, per germline (reference sequence). This CDR3 region has 13 residues. DNA for the CDR3: TGCAGTGCTAGAGATCCGGAGTACAATGAGCAGTTCTTC. Amino acid sequence: CSARDPEYNEQFF.

A few counts support this clonotype. The rearrangement joins TRBV6-1 to TRBJ2-6; the match to TRBD1 covers 7 bases. The V gene end was trimmed by 8 bases and the J gene end by 0 bases; junction bases not matched to a gene: 4. Germline V gene data show CDR1 as MNHNS and CDR2 as SASEGT. This CDR3 is built from 15 residues. CDR3 nucleotides: TGTGCCAGCGCGACAGGGAACTCTGGGGCCAACGTCCTGACTTTC. Translating gives CASATGNSGANVLTF.

There are a few counts of this clonotype. This chain joins TRBV27 and TRBJ2-7; possibly TRBD1 for D (5 bases). Germline lookup yields CDR1 MNHEY and CDR2 SMNVEV (reference sequence). The CDR3 consists of 13 residues. The V and J ends lost 6 bases and 2 bases respectively, with 11 bases between them. The CDR3 DNA is TGTGCCAGCAGCTACAGGTTGACCTACGAGCAGTACTTC. Protein sequence: CASSYRLTYEQYF.

This clonotype was counted at least ten times. V is TRBV2 and J is TRBJ2-1, with D hard to call. V was clipped by 0 bases and J by 8 bases, with 5 bases between them. Germline V gene sequence: CDR1 SNHLY, CDR2 FYNNEI. This CDR3 contains 12 residues. This CDR3 reads CASSEALHEQFF. CDR3 in DNA: TGTGCCAGCAGTGAAGCGTTGCATGAGCAGTTCTTC.

In its sample, this clonotype was seen a few times. This chain links TRBV7-6 with TRBJ2-5; D uncertain. The CDR3 spans 15 residues. CDR1 SGHVS and CDR2 FNYEAQ come from the germline V gene. Trimming took 1 base from V and 0 from J, leaving 9 bases between them. Here the CDR3 DNA reads TGTGCCAGCAGCTTAGAGGTTTCGTACCAAGAGACCCAGTACTTC. Amino acids: CASSLEVSYQETQYF.

In regard to this clonotype: A junction end diverges from the germline sequence, so it may reflect a read error. V is TRBV2 and J is TRBJ1-6; 12 bases agree with TRBD1. Germline values: CDR1 SNHLY, CDR2 FYNNEI. This CDR3 contains 17 residues. CDR3 residues: CASSEGTGGRSWSPLHF. DNA of the CDR3: TGTGCCAGCAGCGAAGGGACAGGGGGCCGATCTTGGTCACCCCTCCACTTT.

This sequence joins TRBV29-1 and TRBJ1-1; maybe TRBD1 (6 bases). V gave up 1 base and J gave up 4 bases, with 22 bases separating them. The CDR3 is 17 residues long. Germline-derived CDR1 and CDR2 are SQVTM and ANQGSEA. CDR3 region: CSVEAPHRVAPVTEAFF. The DNA of the CDR3 is TGCAGCGTTGAAGCCCCTCACAGGGTTGCGCCTGTCACTGAAGCTTTCTTT.

The rearrangement links TRBV11-2 to TRBJ2-5, with 7 positions matching TRBD1. V gave up 5 bases and J gave up 5 bases; unmatched junction bases: 8. CDR3 size: 14 residues. The germline gives CDR1 SGHAT, CDR2 FQNNGV. The CDR3 region has the DNA TGTGCCAGCAGCACTGACAGGGTCGGCGAGACCCAGTACTTC. Amino acid sequence: CASSTDRVGETQYF.

This clonotype was observed a handful of times. The rearrangement joins TRBV20-1 to TRBJ1-4; 7 nucleotides align to TRBD1. The CDR3 runs to 14 residues. Germline CDR1 and CDR2: DFQATT and SNEGSKA (reference sequence). V was clipped by 6 bases and J by 3 bases; unmatched bases: 7. In nucleotides, the CDR3 is TGCAGTGCGGATCCAGGGGGGGCTAATGAAAAACTGTTTTTT. It is translated as CSADPGGANEKLFF.

In this sample, this clonotype turned up many times. This chain uses TRBV4-1 with TRBJ2-2, with TRBD2 matching over 7 bases. Trimming took 0 bases from V and 6 from J; bases not matched to a gene: 4. The CDR3 contains 15 residues. Germline V gene data show CDR1 as MGHRA and CDR2 as YSYEKL. The CDR3 here is CASSQDSGLSGELFF. DNA for the CDR3: TGCGCCAGCAGCCAAGATAGCGGGCTCTCCGGGGAGCTGTTTTTT.

This chain joins TRBV14 and TRBJ2-1; tentatively, D is TRBD2 (5 bases). Germline V gene data show CDR1 as SGHDN and CDR2 as FVKESK. The CDR3 sequence is 15 residues long. The V end was cut by 4 bases, the J end by 5 bases, with 15 bases between. The CDR3 DNA is TGTGCCAGCAGCCGCACGGACTTATTCCACAATGAGCAGTTCTTC. This codes for CASSRTDLFHNEQFF.

In this sample, this clonotype turned up a few times. The J gene is TRBJ2-7, the V gene TRBV19; 12 nucleotides agree with TRBD1. Losses at the gene ends were 7 bases for V and 5 bases for J; bases not matched to a gene: 6. CDR3 length: 14 residues. Germline lookup yields CDR1 LNHDA and CDR2 SQIVND (reference sequence). This CDR3 reads CASTPGQGAHEQYF. CDR3 in DNA: TGTGCCAGTACCCCGGGACAGGGGGCCCACGAGCAGTACTTC.

This clonotype was counted a few times. The CDR3 DNA sequence: TGTGCCAGCAGCCGGGGACAGGGGACAGGCACCGGGGAGCTGTTTTTT. It encodes CASSRGQGTGTGELFF. V is TRBV3-1 and J is TRBJ2-2; 10 bases agree with TRBD1. This CDR3 is 16 amino acids long. Germline V gene sequence: CDR1 LGHDT, CDR2 YNNKEL (reference sequence). J was trimmed by 4 bases and V by 4 bases; bases with no gene match: 6.

The V gene is TRBV25-1, the J gene TRBJ1-3; D perhaps matches TRBD1 (6 bases). CDR1 and CDR2 (germline): MGHDK, SYGVNS. This CDR3 region has 13 residues. Deletions cut 3 bases from V and 5 bases from J, with 8 bases between. The CDR3, as DNA: TGTGCCAGCAGTGATACAGGGAGAAACACCATATATTTT. As protein: CASSDTGRNTIYF.

This clonotype has at least ten counts. The V gene is TRBV18, the J gene TRBJ2-4; a possible D gene is TRBD2 (6 bases). Looked up from germline, CDR1 is KGHSH and CDR2 is LQKENI. CDR3 length: 15 residues. Trimming stripped 7 bases from V and 3 bases from J, with 16 bases between. The CDR3: CASLDTPGGKNIQYF. DNA for the CDR3: TGTGCCAGCTTGGACACCCCCGGGGGCAAAAACATTCAGTACTTC.

About this clonotype: The junction departs from the called germline gene at one end, perhaps through a read error. The chain is built from TRBV7-2 and TRBJ2-1; 11 bases line up with TRBD2. This CDR3 spans 13 amino acids. From germline, CDR1 is SGHTA and CDR2 FQGNSA. CDR3 coding DNA: TGTGCCAGCAGCTTAGCACTAGCGGGGGACTGGGTCTTC. The encoded protein is CASSLALAGDWVF.